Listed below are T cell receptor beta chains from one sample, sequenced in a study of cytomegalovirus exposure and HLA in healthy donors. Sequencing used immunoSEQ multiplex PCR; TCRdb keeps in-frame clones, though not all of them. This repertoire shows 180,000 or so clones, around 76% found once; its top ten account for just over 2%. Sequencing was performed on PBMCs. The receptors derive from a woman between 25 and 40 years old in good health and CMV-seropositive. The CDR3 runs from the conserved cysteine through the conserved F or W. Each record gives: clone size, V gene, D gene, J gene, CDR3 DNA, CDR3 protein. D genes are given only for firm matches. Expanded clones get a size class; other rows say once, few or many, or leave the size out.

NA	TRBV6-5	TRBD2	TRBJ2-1	TGTGCCAGCAGCGGGACTAGAAGTAGCAATGAGCAGTTCTTC	CASSGTRSSNEQFF
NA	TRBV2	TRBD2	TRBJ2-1	TGTGCCAGCAGAGGCGAGCGGGGCCCTCGAGCGGGGTTCTTC	CASRGERGPRAGFF
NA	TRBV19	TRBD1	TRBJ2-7	TGTGCCAGTAGGGAACCGGGACAGGGTTTCTACGAGCAGTACTTC	CASREPGQGFYEQYF
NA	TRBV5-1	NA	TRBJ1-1	TGCGCCAGCAGTTTTAAACAGGGGAACACTGAAGCTTTCTTT	CASSFKQGNTEAFF
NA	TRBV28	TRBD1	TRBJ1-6	TGTGCCAGCAGCGGGGACAGTCACTCCTATAATTCACCCCTCCACTTT	CASSGDSHSYNSPLHF
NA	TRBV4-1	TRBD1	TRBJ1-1	TGCGCCAGCAGCCCGGGGACAGCCGGGAACACTGAAGCTTTCTTT	CASSPGTAGNTEAFF
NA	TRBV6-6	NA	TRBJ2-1	TGTGCCAGCAGTCCGCGACAGGAGCGATTCTTC	CASSPRQERFF
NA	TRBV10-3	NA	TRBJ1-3	TGTGCCATCAGTGAGGGCCACTCTGGAAACACCATATATTTT	CAISEGHSGNTIYF
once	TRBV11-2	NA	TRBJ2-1	TGTGCCAGCAGCTTAGATTTACTCTACAATGAGCAGTTCTTC	CASSLDLLYNEQFF
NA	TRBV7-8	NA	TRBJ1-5	TGTGCCAGCAGCTTAGTATTCGGGAGCAATCAGCCCCAGCATTTT	CASSLVFGSNQPQHF
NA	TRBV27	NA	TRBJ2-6	TGTGCCAGCAGTTTTCTCGCCAGGGGCAGCTCTGGGGCCAACGTCCTGACTTTC	CASSFLARGSSGANVLTF
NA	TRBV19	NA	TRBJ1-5	TGTGCCAGTAGTGCGGAGAGCAATCAGCCCCAGCATTTT	CASSAESNQPQHF
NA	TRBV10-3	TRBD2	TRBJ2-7	TGTGCCATCAGAAAGACTAGCGGAAACTCCTACGAGCAGTACTTC	CAIRKTSGNSYEQYF
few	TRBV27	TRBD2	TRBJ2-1	TGTGCCAGCAGTTTATGGCTAGCGGGAATTAAAAATGAGCAGTTCTTC	CASSLWLAGIKNEQFF
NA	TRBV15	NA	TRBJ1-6	TGTGCCACCAGCAGAGATTGGGCGTCCAGCTCCTATAATTCACCCCTCCACTTT	CATSRDWASSSYNSPLHF
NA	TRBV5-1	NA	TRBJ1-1	TGCGCCAGCAGCTTGGCCGGGAGGAACACTGAAGCTTTCTTT	CASSLAGRNTEAFF
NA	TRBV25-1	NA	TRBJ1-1	TGTGCCAGCAGTGACACACCCGGTGGACACCTGAACACTGAAGCTTTCTTT	CASSDTPGGHLNTEAFF
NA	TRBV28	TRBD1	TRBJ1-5	TGTGCCAGCCAACGACAGGGTGAACGAACTTATCAGCCCCAGCATTTT	CASQRQGERTYQPQHF
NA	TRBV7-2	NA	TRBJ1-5	TGTGCCAGCAGCCCCGGGGGGGGGCAGCCCCAGCATTTT	CASSPGGGQPQHF
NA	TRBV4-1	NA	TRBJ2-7	TGCGCCAGCAGCCAAGACGGGCAGGGGTTTACCTACGAGCAGTACTTC	CASSQDGQGFTYEQYF
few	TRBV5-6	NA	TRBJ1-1	TGTGCCAGCAGCTTGCCAGGGAACACTGAAGCTTTCTTT	CASSLPGNTEAFF
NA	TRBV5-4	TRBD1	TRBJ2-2	TGTGCCAGCAGCTGGGGACAGGGGAACACCGGGGAGCTGTTTTTT	CASSWGQGNTGELFF
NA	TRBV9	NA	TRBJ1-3	TGTGCCAGCAGCGTAGGGGGCGTAGACACTGGAAACACCATATATTTT	CASSVGGVDTGNTIYF
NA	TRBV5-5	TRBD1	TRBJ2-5	TGTGCCAGCAGCTTGGCCGGGACAGTAAAAGAGACCCAGTACTTC	CASSLAGTVKETQYF
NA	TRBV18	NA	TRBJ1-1	TGTGCCAGCTCACCACAGGGGCGGGAAGCTTTCTTT	CASSPQGREAFF
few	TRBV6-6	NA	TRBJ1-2	TGTGCCAGCAGCCCTCGACAGGAGTTTTATGGCTACACCTTC	CASSPRQEFYGYTF
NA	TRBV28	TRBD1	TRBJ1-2	TGTGCCAGCACCCTTACGGGACAGGGGGCGTTTGGCTACACCTTC	CASTLTGQGAFGYTF
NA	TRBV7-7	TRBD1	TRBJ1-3	TGTGCCAGCAGCTCGGACAGGGGCTCTGGAAACACCATATATTTT	CASSSDRGSGNTIYF
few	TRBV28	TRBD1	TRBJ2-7	TGTGCCAGCAGCAAAAGGGACAGGCCCTACGAGCAGTACTTC	CASSKRDRPYEQYF
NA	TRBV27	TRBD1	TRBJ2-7	TGTGCCAGCAGCAAGACAGGGGGCCTTTACGGTTCCTACGAGCAGTACTTC	CASSKTGGLYGSYEQYF
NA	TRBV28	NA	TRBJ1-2	TGTGCCAGCAGATCTCAGGGCGTTGAGGGCTACACCTTC	CASRSQGVEGYTF
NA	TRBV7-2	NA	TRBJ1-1	TGTGCCAGCAGCCCCCTCGGGGGGGGGATGAACACTGAAGCTTTCTTT	CASSPLGGGMNTEAFF
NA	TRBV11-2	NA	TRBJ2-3	TGTGCCAGCAGCCCTTACTACACAGATACGCAGTATTTT	CASSPYYTDTQYF
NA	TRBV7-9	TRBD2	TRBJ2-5	TGTGCCAGCAGCTTAACACGGCCGAGCGGGAGGTCCCGGGGGGAGACCCAGTACTTC	CASSLTRPSGRSRGETQYF
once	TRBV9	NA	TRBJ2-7	TGTGCCAGCAGCGTAGAGGCGGCTAGCTCCCTCTACGAGCAGTACTTC	CASSVEAASSLYEQYF
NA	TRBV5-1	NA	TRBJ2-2	TGCGCCAGCAGCTTGCCCCGGGACTCCCCCACCGGGGAGCTGTTTTTT	CASSLPRDSPTGELFF
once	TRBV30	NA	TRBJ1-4	TGTGCCTGGAGGTCAGGGGCAGTATTCGAAAAACTGTTTTTT	CAWRSGAVFEKLFF
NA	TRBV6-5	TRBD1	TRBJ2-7	TGTGCCAGCAGTTACTATCGGACAGGTTTCGAGCAGTACTTC	CASSYYRTGFEQYF
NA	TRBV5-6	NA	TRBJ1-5	TGTGCCAGCAGCTCCACAAATCAGCCCCAGCATTTT	CASSSTNQPQHF
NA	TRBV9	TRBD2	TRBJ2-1	TGTGCCAGCAGCGTAGCCACCCCGGGGGGTCAGCAGTTCTTC	CASSVATPGGQQFF
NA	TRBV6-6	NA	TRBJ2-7	TGTGCCAGCATACAAGGGGGAAGGTCCGAGCAGTACTTC	CASIQGGRSEQYF
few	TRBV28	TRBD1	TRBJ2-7	TGTGCCAGCAGTACCGGGACAGGGAGCTACGAGCAGTACTTC	CASSTGTGSYEQYF
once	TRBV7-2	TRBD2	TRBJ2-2	TGTGCCAGCAGCTCCTTAGCGGGAGGGAATCCCGGGGAGCTGTTTTTT	CASSSLAGGNPGELFF
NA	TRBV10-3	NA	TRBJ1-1	TGTGCCATCAGTGAACGGGGGAGGAGCACTGAAGCTTTCTTT	CAISERGRSTEAFF
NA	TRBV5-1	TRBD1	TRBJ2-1	TGCGCCAGCAGCTTGGGGGTCGGGACAGGGCGTGGTACGCAGTTCTTC	CASSLGVGTGRGTQFF
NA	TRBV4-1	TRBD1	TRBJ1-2	TGCGCCAGCAGCAGAGTTGACAGGGGCGCCTATGGCTACACCTTC	CASSRVDRGAYGYTF
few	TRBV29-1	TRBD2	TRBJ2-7	TGCAGCGTTGATCTTGGCGGGAGCGGCACCTACGAGCAGTACTTC	CSVDLGGSGTYEQYF
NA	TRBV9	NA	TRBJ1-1	TGTGCCAGCAGCCCCCACATTGAGAACACTGAAGCTTTCTTT	CASSPHIENTEAFF
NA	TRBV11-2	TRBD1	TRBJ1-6	TGTGCCAGCAGCTCTGGACAGGAACCCTATAATTCACCCCTCCACTTT	CASSSGQEPYNSPLHF
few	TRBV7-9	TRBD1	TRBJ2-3	TGTTCCAGCAGCCCCCCCGTCGGGACAGGGGGAGGAGATACGCAGTATTTT	CSSSPPVGTGGGDTQYF
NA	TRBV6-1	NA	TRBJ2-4	TGTGCCAGCAGTGACCCCTACTGGGGGGCGGACGGGAGGGCCAAAAACATTCAGTACTTC	CASSDPYWGADGRAKNIQYF
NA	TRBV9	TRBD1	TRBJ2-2	TGTGCCAGCAGCGTCCAGGGACAGAGCCACGGGGAGCTGTTTTTT	CASSVQGQSHGELFF
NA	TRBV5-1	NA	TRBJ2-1	TGCGCCAGTGGAGATTCGAGCTCCTACAATGAGCAGTTCTTC	CASGDSSSYNEQFF